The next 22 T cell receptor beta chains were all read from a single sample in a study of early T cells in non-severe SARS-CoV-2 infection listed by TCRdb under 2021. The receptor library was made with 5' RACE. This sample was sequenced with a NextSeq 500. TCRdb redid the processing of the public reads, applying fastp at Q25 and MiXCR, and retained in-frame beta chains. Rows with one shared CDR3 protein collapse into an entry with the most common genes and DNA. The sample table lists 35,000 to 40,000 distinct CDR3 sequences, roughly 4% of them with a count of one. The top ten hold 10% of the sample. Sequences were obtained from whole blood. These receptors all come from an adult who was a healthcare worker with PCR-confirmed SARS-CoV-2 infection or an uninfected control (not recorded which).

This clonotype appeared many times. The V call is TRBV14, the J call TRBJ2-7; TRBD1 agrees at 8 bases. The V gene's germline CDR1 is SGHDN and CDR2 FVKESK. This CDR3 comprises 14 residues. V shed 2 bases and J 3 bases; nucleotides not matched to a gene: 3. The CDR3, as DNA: TGTGCCAGCAGCCAACCAGGGGGCATCTACGAGCAGTACTTC. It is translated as CASSQPGGIYEQYF.

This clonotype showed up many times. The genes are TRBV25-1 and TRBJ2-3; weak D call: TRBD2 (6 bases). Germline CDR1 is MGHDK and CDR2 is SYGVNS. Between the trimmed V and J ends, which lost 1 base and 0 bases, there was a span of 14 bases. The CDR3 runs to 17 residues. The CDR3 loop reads CASSELGDGSSTDTQYF. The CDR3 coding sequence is TGTGCCAGCAGTGAATTGGGTGACGGGAGCAGCACAGATACGCAGTATTTT.

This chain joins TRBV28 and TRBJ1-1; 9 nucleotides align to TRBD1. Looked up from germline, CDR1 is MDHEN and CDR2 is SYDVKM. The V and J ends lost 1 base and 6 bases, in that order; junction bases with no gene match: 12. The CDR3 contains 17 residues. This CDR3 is CASSLYPRTGGVSEAFF. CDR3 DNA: TGTGCCAGCAGTTTATATCCCCGAACAGGGGGCGTATCTGAAGCTTTCTTT.

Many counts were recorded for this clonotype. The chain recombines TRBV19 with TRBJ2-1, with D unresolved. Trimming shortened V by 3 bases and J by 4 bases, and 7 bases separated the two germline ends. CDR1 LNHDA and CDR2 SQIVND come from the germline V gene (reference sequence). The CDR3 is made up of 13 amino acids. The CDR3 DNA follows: TGTGCCAGTAGTATGGGCCGTTACAATGAGCAGTTCTTC. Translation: CASSMGRYNEQFF.

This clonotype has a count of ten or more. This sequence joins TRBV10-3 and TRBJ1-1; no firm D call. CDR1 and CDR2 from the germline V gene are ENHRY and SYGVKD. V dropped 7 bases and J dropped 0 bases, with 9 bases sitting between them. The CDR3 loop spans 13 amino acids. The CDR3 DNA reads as TGTGCCATCACCCGGGCAATGAACACTGAAGCTTTCTTT. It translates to CAITRAMNTEAFF.

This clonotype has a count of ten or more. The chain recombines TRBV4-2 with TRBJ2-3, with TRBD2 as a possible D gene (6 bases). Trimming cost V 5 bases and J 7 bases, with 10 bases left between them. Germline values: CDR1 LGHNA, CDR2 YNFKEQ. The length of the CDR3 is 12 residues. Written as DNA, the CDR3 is TGTGCCAGCAGCGGGGGGATAAATACGCAGTATTTT. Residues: CASSGGINTQYF.

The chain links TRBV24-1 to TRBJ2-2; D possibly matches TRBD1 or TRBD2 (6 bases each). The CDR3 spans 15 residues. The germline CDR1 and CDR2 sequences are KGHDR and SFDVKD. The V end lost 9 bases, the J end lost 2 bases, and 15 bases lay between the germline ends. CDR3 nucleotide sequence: TGTGCCACCGGCCCCCCCGGGGGCAACACCGGGGAGCTGTTTTTT. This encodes CATGPPGGNTGELFF.

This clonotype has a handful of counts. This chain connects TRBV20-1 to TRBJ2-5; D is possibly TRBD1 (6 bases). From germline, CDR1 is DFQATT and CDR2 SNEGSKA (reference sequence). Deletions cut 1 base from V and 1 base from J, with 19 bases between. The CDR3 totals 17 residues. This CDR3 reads CSARGASGQSSQETQYF. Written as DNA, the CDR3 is TGCAGTGCTAGAGGGGCTTCTGGACAGTCGAGCCAAGAGACCCAGTACTTC.

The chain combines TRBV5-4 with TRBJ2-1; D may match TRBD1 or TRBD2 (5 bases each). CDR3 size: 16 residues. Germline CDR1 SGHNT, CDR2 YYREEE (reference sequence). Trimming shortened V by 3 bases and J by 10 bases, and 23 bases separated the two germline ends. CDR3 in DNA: TGTGCCAGCAGCTCTCCCAGGGAGTCGACCGTTGGGGAGCAGTTCTTC. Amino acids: CASSSPRESTVGEQFF.

The CDR3 loop reads CASSQLVGNQPQHF. The CDR3 bases are TGTGCCAGCAGCCAATTGGTAGGGAATCAGCCCCAGCATTTT. The chain carries TRBV7-2 and TRBJ1-5; D gene ambiguous. There are 14 residues in the CDR3. With 5 bases removed from V and 4 bases from J, the gap between germline ends came to 12 bases. Germline-derived CDR1 and CDR2 are SGHTA and FQGNSA.

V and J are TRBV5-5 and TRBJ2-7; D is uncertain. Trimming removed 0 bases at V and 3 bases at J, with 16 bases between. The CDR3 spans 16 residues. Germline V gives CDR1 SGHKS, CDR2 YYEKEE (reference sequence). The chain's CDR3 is CASSLALPDRHYEQYV. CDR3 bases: TGTGCCAGCAGCTTGGCCTTACCGGACCGTCACTACGAGCAGTACGTC.

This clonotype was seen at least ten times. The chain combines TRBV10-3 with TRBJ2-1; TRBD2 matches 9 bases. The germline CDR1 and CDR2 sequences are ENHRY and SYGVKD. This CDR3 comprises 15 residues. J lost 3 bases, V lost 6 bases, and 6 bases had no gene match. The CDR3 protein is CAIRGGLADYNEQFF. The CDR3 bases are TGTGCCATCAGGGGGGGACTAGCAGACTACAATGAGCAGTTCTTC.

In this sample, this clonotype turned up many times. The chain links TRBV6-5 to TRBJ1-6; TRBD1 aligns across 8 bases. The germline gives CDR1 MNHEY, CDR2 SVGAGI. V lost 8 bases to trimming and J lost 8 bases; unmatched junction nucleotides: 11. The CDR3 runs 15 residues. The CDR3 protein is CASGDRGALDSPLHF. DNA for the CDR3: TGTGCCAGCGGAGACAGGGGAGCCCTCGATTCACCCCTCCACTTT.

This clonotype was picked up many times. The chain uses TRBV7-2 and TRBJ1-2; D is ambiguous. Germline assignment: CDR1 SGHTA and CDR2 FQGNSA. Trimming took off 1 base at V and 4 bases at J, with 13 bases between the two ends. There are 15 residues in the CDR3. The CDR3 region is CASSLGYQMSYGYTF. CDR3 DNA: TGTGCCAGCAGCTTAGGATATCAGATGTCCTATGGCTACACCTTC.

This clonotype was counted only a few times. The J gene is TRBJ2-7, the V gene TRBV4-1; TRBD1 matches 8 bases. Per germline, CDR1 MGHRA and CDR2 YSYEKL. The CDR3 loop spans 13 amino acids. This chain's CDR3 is CASSEDRGYEQYV. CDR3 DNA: TGCGCCAGCAGCGAAGACAGGGGATACGAGCAGTACGTC.

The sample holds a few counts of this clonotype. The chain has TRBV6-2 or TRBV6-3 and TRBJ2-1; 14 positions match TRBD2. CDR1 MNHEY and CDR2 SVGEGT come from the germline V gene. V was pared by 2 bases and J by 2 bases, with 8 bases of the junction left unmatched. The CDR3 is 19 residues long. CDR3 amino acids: CASSYPTSGRAGPYNEQFF. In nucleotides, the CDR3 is TGTGCCAGCAGTTACCCGACTAGCGGGAGGGCGGGTCCCTACAATGAGCAGTTCTTC.

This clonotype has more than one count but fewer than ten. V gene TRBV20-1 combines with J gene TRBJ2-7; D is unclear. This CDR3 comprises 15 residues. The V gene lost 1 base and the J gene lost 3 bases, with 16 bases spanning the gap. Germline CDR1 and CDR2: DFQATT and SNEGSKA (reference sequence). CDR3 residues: CSARGSSYTSYEQYF. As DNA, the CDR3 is TGCAGTGCTAGAGGCTCCAGTTACACCAGCTACGAGCAGTACTTC.

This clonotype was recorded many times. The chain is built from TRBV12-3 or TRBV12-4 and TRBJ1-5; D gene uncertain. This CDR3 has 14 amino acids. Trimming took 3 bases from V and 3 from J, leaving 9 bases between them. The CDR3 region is CASSFGQDNQPQHF. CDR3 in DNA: TGTGCCAGCAGTTTTGGGCAGGACAATCAGCCCCAGCATTTT.

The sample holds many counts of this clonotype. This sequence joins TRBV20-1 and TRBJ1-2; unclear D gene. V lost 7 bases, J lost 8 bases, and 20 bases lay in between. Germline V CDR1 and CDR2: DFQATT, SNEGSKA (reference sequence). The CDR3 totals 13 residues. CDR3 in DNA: TGCAGTGTCCCGCCTACAGACGAGGAGGGCTACACCTTC. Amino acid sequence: CSVPPTDEEGYTF.

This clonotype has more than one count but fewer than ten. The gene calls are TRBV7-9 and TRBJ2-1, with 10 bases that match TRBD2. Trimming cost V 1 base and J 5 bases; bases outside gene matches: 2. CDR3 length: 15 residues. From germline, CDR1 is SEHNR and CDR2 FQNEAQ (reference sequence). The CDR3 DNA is TGTGCCAGCAGCTTAGTACTAGCGGGAAACAATGAGCAGTTCTTC. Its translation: CASSLVLAGNNEQFF.

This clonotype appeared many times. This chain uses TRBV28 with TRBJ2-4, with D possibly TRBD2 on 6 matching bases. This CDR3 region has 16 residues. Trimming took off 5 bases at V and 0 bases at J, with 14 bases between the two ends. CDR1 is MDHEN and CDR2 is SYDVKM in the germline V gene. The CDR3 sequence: CASSPGDGTAKNIQYF. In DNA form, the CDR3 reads TGTGCCAGCAGTCCGGGGGACGGGACAGCCAAAAACATTCAGTACTTC.

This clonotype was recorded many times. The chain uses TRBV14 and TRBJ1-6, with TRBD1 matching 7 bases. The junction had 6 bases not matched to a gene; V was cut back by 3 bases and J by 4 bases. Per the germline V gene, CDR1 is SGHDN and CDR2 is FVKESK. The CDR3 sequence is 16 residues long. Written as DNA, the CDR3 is TGTGCCAGCAGCCACGGGGTGACAGGGTATAATTCACCCCTCCACTTT. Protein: CASSHGVTGYNSPLHF.